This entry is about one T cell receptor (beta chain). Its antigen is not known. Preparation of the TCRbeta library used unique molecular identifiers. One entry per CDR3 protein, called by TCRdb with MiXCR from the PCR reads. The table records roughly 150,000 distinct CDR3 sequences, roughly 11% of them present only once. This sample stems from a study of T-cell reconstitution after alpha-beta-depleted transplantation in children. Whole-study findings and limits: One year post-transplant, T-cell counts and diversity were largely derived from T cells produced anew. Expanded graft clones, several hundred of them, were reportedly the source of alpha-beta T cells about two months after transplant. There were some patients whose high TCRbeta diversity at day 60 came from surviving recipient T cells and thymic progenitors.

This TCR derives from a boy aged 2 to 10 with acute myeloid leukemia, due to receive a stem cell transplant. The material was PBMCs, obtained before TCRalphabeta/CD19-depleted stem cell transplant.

The CDR3 loop reads CASSMRQGAFSSGANVLTF. DNA for the CDR3: TGTGCCAGTAGTATGCGACAGGGGGCTTTCTCATCTGGGGCCAACGTCCTGACTTTC. The chain couples TRBV19 to TRBJ2-6; 10 bases map to TRBD1. Germline loops: CDR1 LNHDA, CDR2 SQIVND (reference sequence). The CDR3 runs 19 residues. The V segment lost 3 bases and the J segment 1 base; nucleotides outside the gene matches: 9.